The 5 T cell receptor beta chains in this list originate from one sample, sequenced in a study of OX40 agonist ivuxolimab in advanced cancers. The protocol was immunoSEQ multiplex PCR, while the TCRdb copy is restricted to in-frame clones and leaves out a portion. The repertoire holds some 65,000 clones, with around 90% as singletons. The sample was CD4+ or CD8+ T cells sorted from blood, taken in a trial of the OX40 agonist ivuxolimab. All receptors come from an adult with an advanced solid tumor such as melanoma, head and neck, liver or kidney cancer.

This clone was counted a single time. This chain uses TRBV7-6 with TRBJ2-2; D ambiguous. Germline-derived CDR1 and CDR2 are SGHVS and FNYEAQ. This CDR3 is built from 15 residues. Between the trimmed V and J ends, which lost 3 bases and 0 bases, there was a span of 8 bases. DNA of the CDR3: TGTGCCAGCAGCTTTAGGAACGCGAACACCGGGGAGCTGTTTTTT. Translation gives CASSFRNANTGELFF.

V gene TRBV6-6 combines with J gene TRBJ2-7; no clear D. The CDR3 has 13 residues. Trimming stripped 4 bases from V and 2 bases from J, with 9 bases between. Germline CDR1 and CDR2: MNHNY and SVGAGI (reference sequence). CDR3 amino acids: CASSLGRTYEQYF. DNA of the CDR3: TGTGCCAGCAGTTTAGGCCGGACCTACGAGCAGTACTTC.

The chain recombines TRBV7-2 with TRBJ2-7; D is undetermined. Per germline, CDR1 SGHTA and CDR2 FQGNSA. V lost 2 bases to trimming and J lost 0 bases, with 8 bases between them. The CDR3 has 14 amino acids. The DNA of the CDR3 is TGTGCCAGCAGCTTAAGTCGGGTCTCCTACGAGCAGTACTTC. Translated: CASSLSRVSYEQYF.

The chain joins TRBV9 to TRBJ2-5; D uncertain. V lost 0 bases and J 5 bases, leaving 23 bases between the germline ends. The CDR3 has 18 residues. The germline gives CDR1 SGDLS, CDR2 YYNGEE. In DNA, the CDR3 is TGTGCCAGCAGCGTAGAAGTTTCCCGGTTTCGGACCCGGGAGACCCAGTACTTC. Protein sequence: CASSVEVSRFRTRETQYF.

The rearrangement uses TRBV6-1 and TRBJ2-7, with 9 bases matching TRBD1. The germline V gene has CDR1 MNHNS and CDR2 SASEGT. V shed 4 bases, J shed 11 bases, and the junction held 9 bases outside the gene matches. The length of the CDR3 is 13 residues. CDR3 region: CASSATGGGKEYF. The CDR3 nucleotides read TGTGCCAGCAGTGCCACAGGGGGCGGGAAGGAGTACTTC.